The entry below gives a single TCR beta chain sequence along with its context. A J-beta primer mix and a sample-barcoded 5' primer were used in a second PCR of about 7 to 12 cycles. TCRdb passed the 5' RACE reads through MiXCR, listing each CDR3 protein once. The table shows 1,100,000 or so distinct CDR3 sequences, with 40% to 45% occurring only once. The sample comes from a study of blood T cells in healthy people across ages. The CDR3 runs 12 residues. The V end was cut by 1 base, the J end by 11 bases, with 14 bases between. The germline CDR1 and CDR2 sequences are DFQATT and SNEGSKA (reference sequence).

The sequence was collected from a woman aged 60-75 years in good health. The sequenced sample consisted of blood. This chain uses TRBV20-1 with TRBJ2-5; D is possibly TRBD1 (6 bases). Here the CDR3 DNA reads TGCAGTGCTAGAGTTAGTAGAGGACAGCAGTACTTC. This sequence encodes CSARVSRGQQYF.